This TCR beta chain was profiled in a study of T cell responses to AZD1222 COVID-19 vaccine. Overall study findings and caveats: Increased Spike-specific TCR breadth and depth were observed after two AZD1222 doses.

Concerning this clone: As yet, its antigen is unknown.

Assay used: immunoSEQ multiplex PCR; TCRdb lists only in-frame clones, some missing. Among 150,000 to 200,000 clones, 85% to 90% were seen once, and the ten largest hold roughly 6.5%. Germline CDR1 SGHTA, CDR2 FQGNSA. V lost 5 bases, J lost 2 bases, and 9 bases stayed unmatched. The CDR3 length is 16 residues. This TCR derives from an adult in good health. The chain couples TRBV7-2 to TRBJ2-3; 8 nucleotides line up with TRBD1. The sequences come from peripheral blood, collected on day 0 of AZD1222 vaccination. CDR3 nucleotides: TGTGCCAGCAGCCGTGACAGGGGTGGGGCCACAGATACGCAGTATTTT. Translated, it gives CASSRDRGGATDTQYF.